The following is a TCR beta chain sequence with its context. At one of its ends the junction is not consistent with the germline gene, which may arise from a read error. This CDR3 has 16 amino acids. The record originates from a study of tumor-infiltrating lymphocytes in primary liver carcinoma. Overall study: Productive TCRbeta reads per sample were roughly 3.5 to 7.5 million, not differing by tissue.

Researchers generated TCR beta cDNA from about 460 ng of total RNA, relying on a constant-region primer. ARM-PCR, slightly modified, supplied the TCR beta libraries through three nested multiplex PCR rounds. In the first two PCR rounds, TRBV1-TRBV30 forward primers were paired with a C-beta reverse primer, and each round lasted approximately 9 cycles. TCRdb used MiXCR to reprocess the multiplex PCR reads, holding one entry per CDR3 protein. The table has approximately 340,000 distinct CDR3 sequences, approximately 65% seen once. Both blood RNA, taken from unsorted whole blood, and germline DNA were extracted. The authors collected about 4 milliliters of peripheral blood before surgery.

Material for sequencing was peripheral blood. The chain has TRBV12-3 or TRBV12-4 and TRBJ2-1; 13 nucleotides align to TRBD2. The receptor's source is a man aged 35-49 years with primary liver carcinoma and hepatitis B virus infection. The CDR3 nucleotides read TGTACCAGCAGTTCCTTTGGGACTAGCGGGAACAATGAGCAGTTCTTC. It yields the protein CTSSSFGTSGNNEQFF.